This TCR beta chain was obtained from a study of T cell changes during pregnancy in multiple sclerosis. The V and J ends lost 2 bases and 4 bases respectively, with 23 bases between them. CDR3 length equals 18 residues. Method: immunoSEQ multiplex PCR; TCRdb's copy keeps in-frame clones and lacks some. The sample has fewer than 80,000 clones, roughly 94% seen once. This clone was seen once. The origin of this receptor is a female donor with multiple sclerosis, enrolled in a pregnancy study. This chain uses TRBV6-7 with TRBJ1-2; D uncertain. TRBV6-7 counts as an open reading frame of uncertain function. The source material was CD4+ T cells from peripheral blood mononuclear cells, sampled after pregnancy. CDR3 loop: CASSYEFIELRYCYGYTF. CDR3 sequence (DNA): TGTGCCAGCAGTTACGAATTTATAGAGTTGAGGTACTGCTATGGCTACACCTTC.